This TCR beta chain was found in a study of blood T cells in healthy people across ages. V gave up 4 bases and J gave up 6 bases, with 13 bases separating them. The germline CDR1 and CDR2 sequences are SQVTM and ANQGSEA. CDR3 size: 13 residues. Then a second PCR, running roughly 6 to 11 cycles, was carried out with a sample-barcoded 5' primer and a J-beta primer mix. TCRdb independently ran MiXCR on the 5' RACE reads; one entry per CDR3 protein. The repertoire holds hundreds of thousands of distinct CDR3 sequences, with more than 40% as singletons. This clonotype was obtained from a woman aged 60 to 75 in good health. The chain carries TRBV29-1 and TRBJ2-1; D perhaps matches TRBD2 (6 bases). The sequencing input was blood. The chain's CDR3 is CSVGGVGLNEQFF. CDR3 nucleotides: TGCAGCGTTGGGGGGGTTGGTCTCAATGAGCAGTTCTTC.